This T cell receptor beta chain was found in a study of T cell changes during pregnancy in multiple sclerosis. Generated by immunoSEQ multiplex PCR, the TCRdb table keeps only in-frame clones and is missing some. The sample lists roughly 71,000 clones, 80% to 95% occurring once. The sample consisted of peripheral blood, taken in the first trimester of pregnancy. This TCR came from a female donor in good health, enrolled as a control in a pregnancy study.

Here the CDR3 DNA reads TGCAGCGTTGAGCCCGGGAACACTGAAGCTTTCTTT. Translated, it gives CSVEPGNTEAFF. The rearrangement uses TRBV29-1 and TRBJ1-1; D not resolved. V was clipped by 3 bases and J by 1 base, with 6 bases between them. CDR3 length equals 12 residues. CDR1 and CDR2 (germline): SQVTM, ANQGSEA.